Each of the 17 T cell receptor beta chains below was sequenced from the same sample in a study of T-cell reconstitution after alpha-beta-depleted transplantation in children. Unique molecular identifiers were incorporated into the prepared TCRbeta library. TCRdb redid the calling of the PCR reads with MiXCR, one entry per CDR3 protein. The table lists 750,000 to 950,000 distinct CDR3 sequences, 16% of them singletons, with approximately 4.5% in the top ten. Here the sequenced sample was PBMCs, mostly from graft donor cells, taken 360 days after TCRalphabeta/CD19-depleted stem cell transplant. Source of these receptors: a male patient younger than 18 who had a stem cell transplant for acute lymphoblastic leukemia, so the T cells may come from the graft donor.

This chain links TRBV11-3 with TRBJ2-1; 12 nucleotides match TRBD2. After removal of 4 bases from V and 5 bases from J, the junction contained 3 bases not matched to a gene. This CDR3 region has 15 residues. Germline lookup yields CDR1 SGHNT and CDR2 YENEEA. CDR3 sequence: CASSSTSGRNNEQFF. The CDR3 DNA reads as TGTGCCAGCAGCTCGACTAGCGGGAGAAACAATGAGCAGTTCTTC.

There are a few counts of this clonotype. V is TRBV5-1 and J is TRBJ1-6; no firm D call. Germline V gene data show CDR1 as SGHRS and CDR2 as YFSETQ. Trimming shortened V by 0 bases and J by 7 bases, and 11 bases separated the two germline ends. The CDR3 sequence is 15 residues long. CDR3 bases: TGCGCCAGCAGCTTGGACAGCCCCGGGAATTCACCCCTCCACTTT. Translation: CASSLDSPGNSPLHF.

This clonotype was seen a few times. As DNA, the CDR3 is TGTGCCAGCAGGAAGGAGAGCGGGAGGATGCATGAGCAGTTCTTC. This translates into CASRKESGRMHEQFF. V usage is TRBV12-3 or TRBV12-4 and J usage is TRBJ2-1, with 9 bases lining up with TRBD2. The V segment lost 6 bases and the J segment 8 bases; nucleotides outside the gene matches: 11. The CDR3 extends over 15 amino acids.

In its sample, this clonotype was seen a few times. V and J are TRBV13 and TRBJ2-1; 11 bases agree with TRBD2. This CDR3 comprises 15 residues. V shed 3 bases, J shed 4 bases, and the junction held 2 bases outside the gene matches. From germline, CDR1 is PRHDT and CDR2 FYEKMQ (reference sequence). In nucleotides, the CDR3 is TGTGCCAGCAGCTTCGTAGCGGGAGGGTACAATGAGCAGTTCTTC. Its protein product is CASSFVAGGYNEQFF.

The chain uses TRBV25-1 and TRBJ2-2, with TRBD2 identical over 8 bases. Germline V gene data show CDR1 as MGHDK and CDR2 as SYGVNS. This CDR3 comprises 15 residues. J lost 5 bases, V lost 6 bases, and 8 bases had no gene match. The CDR3 DNA follows: TGTGCCAGCAGCACTAGCGGCGTCGAGACCGGGGAGCTGTTTTTT. As protein: CASSTSGVETGELFF.

This clonotype was picked up a small number of times. The gene calls are TRBV7-6 and TRBJ1-4, with D possibly TRBD1 on 5 matching bases. Trimming cost V 3 bases and J 0 bases, with 26 bases left between them. This CDR3 has 21 amino acids. Germline V lookup: CDR1 SGHVS, CDR2 FNYEAQ. The CDR3 loop is CASSLFTRRQPLIATNEKLFF. The CDR3 coding sequence is TGTGCCAGCAGCTTGTTTACCCGACGACAGCCCCTGATTGCAACTAATGAAAAACTGTTTTTT.

The V gene is TRBV4-1, the J gene TRBJ2-3; D possibly corresponds to TRBD1 (5 bases). The V end was cut by 0 bases, the J end by 3 bases, with 10 bases between. The germline gives CDR1 MGHRA, CDR2 YSYEKL. This CDR3 has 15 amino acids. The CDR3 spells CASSQDGQGTDTQYF. In nucleotides, the CDR3 is TGCGCCAGCAGCCAAGATGGGCAGGGAACAGATACGCAGTATTTT.

The table lists this clonotype with many counts. The chain uses TRBV24-1 and TRBJ2-5, with 8 bases matching TRBD2. Germline CDR1 KGHDR, CDR2 SFDVKD. Unmatched junction bases numbered 4, after V lost 0 bases and J lost 5 bases. This CDR3 contains 15 residues. Written as DNA, the CDR3 is TGTGCCACCAGTGATTTGGATAGCGGGAAGGAGACCCAGTACTTC. Amino acids: CATSDLDSGKETQYF.

This clonotype has just a few counts. The V call is TRBV7-8, the J call TRBJ2-3; 7 bases map to TRBD2. V dropped 4 bases and J dropped 6; count of bases not matched to a gene: 7. Germline V gene lookup returns CDR1 SGHVS and CDR2 FQNEAQ. The CDR3 has 14 amino acids. The DNA of the CDR3 is TGTGCCAGCAGCTACCGAGCGGGAAGGGATACGCAGTATTTT. This gives the protein CASSYRAGRDTQYF.

The chain joins TRBV12-3 or TRBV12-4 to TRBJ2-5; maybe TRBD1 (5 bases). The CDR3 has 14 residues. Trimming removed 5 bases from V and 5 bases from J, with 15 bases in between. In nucleotides, the CDR3 is TGTGCCAGCAGTACCACCTTAGGGGCGGAGACCCAGTACTTC. Protein: CASSTTLGAETQYF.

The gene calls are TRBV7-6 and TRBJ2-2, with TRBD2 as a possible D gene (6 bases). Trimming took off 1 base at V and 4 bases at J, with 13 bases between the two ends. Germline CDR1 reads SGHVS; CDR2 reads FNYEAQ. The CDR3 covers 16 residues. CDR3 nucleotide sequence: TGTGCCAGCAGCTTAGTCGGGGGAGAGAGCACCGGGGAGCTGTTTTTT. Its translation: CASSLVGGESTGELFF.

This chain links TRBV6-1 with TRBJ1-5; weak D call: TRBD1 (5 bases). Germline values: CDR1 MNHNS, CDR2 SASEGT. V was clipped by 6 bases and J by 3 bases, with 21 bases between them. The CDR3 consists of 17 residues. In DNA form, the CDR3 reads TGTGCCAGCAGCGTTGCCCCGGGGGGACGATACAATCAGCCCCAGCATTTT. Its protein is CASSVAPGGRYNQPQHF.

This clonotype was seen a handful of times. The V call is TRBV10-3, the J call TRBJ2-1; 7 bases match TRBD2. With V trimmed by 7 bases and J by 7 bases, 7 bases remained unmatched. CDR1 is ENHRY and CDR2 is SYGVKD in the germline V gene. The CDR3 covers 13 residues. The CDR3 loop is CAITPGLGNEQFF. The CDR3 coding sequence is TGTGCCATCACCCCCGGACTAGGAAATGAGCAGTTCTTC.

The chain recombines TRBV20-1 with TRBJ2-7; D is perhaps TRBD1 (5 bases). The CDR3 totals 14 residues. Trimming pared 0 bases from V and 0 bases from J, leaving 9 bases between. Germline V CDR1 and CDR2: DFQATT, SNEGSKA (reference sequence). DNA of the CDR3: TGCAGTGCTAGAGAAACAGGACCCTCCTACGAGCAGTACTTC. The encoded protein is CSARETGPSYEQYF.

The chain employs TRBV20-1 and TRBJ2-7; 10 bases align to TRBD1. Trimming removed 5 bases from V and 3 bases from J; junction bases left unmatched: 13. CDR3 length: 16 residues. The germline V gene encodes CDR1 DFQATT and CDR2 SNEGSKA (reference sequence). The CDR3 spells CSAAPPSGQGHYEQYF. CDR3 bases: TGCAGTGCTGCACCTCCCTCGGGACAGGGGCACTACGAGCAGTACTTC.

The V call is TRBV5-6, the J call TRBJ2-1, with TRBD2 matching over 7 bases. The V gene's germline CDR1 is SGHDT and CDR2 YYEEEE. V lost 3 bases, J lost 8 bases, and 17 bases stayed unmatched. This CDR3 has 17 residues. The CDR3 sequence: CASSSPLGAGDFYEQFF. The CDR3 bases are TGTGCCAGCAGCTCTCCCCTCGGGGCGGGAGATTTCTATGAGCAGTTCTTC.

The chain has TRBV12-3 or TRBV12-4 and TRBJ2-7, with TRBD2 identical over 7 bases. V was pared by 3 bases and J by 3 bases, with 5 bases of the junction left unmatched. CDR3 length: 14 residues. CDR3 sequence reads: CASSFGRGYYEQYF. In DNA form, the CDR3 reads TGTGCCAGCAGTTTTGGGCGGGGGTACTACGAGCAGTACTTC.